This TCR beta chain came from a study of T cell responses to AZD1222 COVID-19 vaccine. Study-wide results and limits: Donors were largely white British and mainly female; clonal diversity was possibly underestimated. Spike-wide vaccine-associated CD4 TCRs dominated at 160-218 and 743-854.

The protocol was immunoSEQ multiplex PCR, while the TCRdb copy is restricted to in-frame clones and leaves out a portion. The sample comprises 100,000 to 140,000 clones, approximately 90% of which are singletons, and about 6.8% rests with the top ten. On this clone: What it binds is unknown.

From germline, CDR1 is WSHSY and CDR2 SAAADI. Trimming removed 7 bases from V and 1 base from J, with 10 bases in between. The CDR3 consists of 13 residues. The material was peripheral blood, obtained 28 days after the second AZD1222 dose. The V call is TRBV10-2, the J call TRBJ1-1; unclear D gene. The receptor comes from an adult who received the AZD1222 COVID-19 vaccine. The CDR3 nucleotides read TGCGCCAGCACCGGGATCGGGAACACTGAAGCTTTCTTT. Its protein product is CASTGIGNTEAFF.